The source of this T cell receptor beta chain is a study of cytomegalovirus exposure and HLA in healthy donors. PCR involved 60 Vbeta and 13 Jbeta primers. Measured with immunoSEQ multiplex PCR; TCRdb has only the in-frame clones, and not every one. Among under 200,000 clones, around two thirds were seen once, and the ten largest hold 1.1% to 1.5%. The J segment lost 6 bases and the V segment lost 0 bases, leaving 6 bases of the junction unmatched. The CDR3 runs 16 residues. Germline CDR1 is SGHTA and CDR2 is FQGNSA. The source is a middle-aged man in good health and CMV-seronegative. The rearrangement links TRBV7-2 to TRBJ2-2, with TRBD1 matching 8 bases. The material sequenced was PBMCs. CDR3 region: CASSLASQGAPGELFF. The CDR3 DNA is TGTGCCAGCAGCTTAGCCAGCCAGGGGGCGCCCGGGGAGCTGTTTTTT.